This T cell receptor (beta chain) was identified in a study of control samples from healthy donors and cancer patients. The CDR3 is 13 amino acids. Germline CDR1 ENHRY, CDR2 SYGVKD. Deletions cut 0 bases from V and 3 bases from J, with 6 bases between. TCRdb keeps only in-frame clones here, not all; method: immunoSEQ multiplex PCR. The profile shows under 450,000 clones, approximately 92% of them singletons. The chain is built from TRBV10-3 and TRBJ2-7; D gene ambiguous. The clonotype comes from a man in his forties with head and neck cancer. Source material: PBMCs. The CDR3 DNA reads as TGTGCCATCAGTGAGTCGCGAGGCTACGAGCAGTACTTC. Translated: CAISESRGYEQYF.